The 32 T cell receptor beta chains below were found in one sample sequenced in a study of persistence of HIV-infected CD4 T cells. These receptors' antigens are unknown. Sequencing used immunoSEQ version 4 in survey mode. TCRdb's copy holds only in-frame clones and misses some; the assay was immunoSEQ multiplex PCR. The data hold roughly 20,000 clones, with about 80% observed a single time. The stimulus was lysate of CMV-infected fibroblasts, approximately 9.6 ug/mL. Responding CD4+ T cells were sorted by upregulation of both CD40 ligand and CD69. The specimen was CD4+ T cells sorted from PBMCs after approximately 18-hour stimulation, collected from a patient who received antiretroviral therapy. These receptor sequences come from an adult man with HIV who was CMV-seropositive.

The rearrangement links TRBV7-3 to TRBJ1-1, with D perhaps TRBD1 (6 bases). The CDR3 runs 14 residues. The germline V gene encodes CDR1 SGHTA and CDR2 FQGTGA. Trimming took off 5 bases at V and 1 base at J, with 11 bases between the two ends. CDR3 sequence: CASSTSGANTEAFF. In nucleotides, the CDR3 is TGTGCCAGCAGCACTTCAGGGGCGAACACTGAAGCTTTCTTT.

This CDR3 reads CASSLLAGAEKNEQFF. CDR3 DNA sequence: TGTGCCAGCAGCCTTCTAGCGGGGGCGGAAAAGAATGAGCAGTTCTTC. The rearrangement joins TRBV3-1 (or the pseudogene TRBV3-2) to TRBJ2-1, with 10 bases aligning to TRBD2. The V segment lost 4 bases and the J segment 7 bases; nucleotides outside the gene matches: 10. The CDR3 loop spans 16 amino acids. Looked up from germline, CDR1 is LGHDT and CDR2 is YNNKEL (reference sequence).

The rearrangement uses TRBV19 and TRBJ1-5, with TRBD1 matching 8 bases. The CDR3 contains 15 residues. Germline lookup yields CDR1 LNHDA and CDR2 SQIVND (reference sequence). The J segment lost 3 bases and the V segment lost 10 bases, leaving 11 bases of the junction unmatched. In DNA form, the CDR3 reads TGTGCCACAAACTTACAGGGGGGAAACAATCAGCCCCAGCATTTT. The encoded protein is CATNLQGGNNQPQHF.

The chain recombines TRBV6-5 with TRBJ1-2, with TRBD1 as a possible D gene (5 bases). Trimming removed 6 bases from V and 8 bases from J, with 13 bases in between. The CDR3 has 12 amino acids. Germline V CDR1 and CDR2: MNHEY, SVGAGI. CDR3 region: CASRGDLYGYTF. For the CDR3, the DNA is TGTGCCAGCAGGGGGGATCTCTACGGCTACACCTTC.

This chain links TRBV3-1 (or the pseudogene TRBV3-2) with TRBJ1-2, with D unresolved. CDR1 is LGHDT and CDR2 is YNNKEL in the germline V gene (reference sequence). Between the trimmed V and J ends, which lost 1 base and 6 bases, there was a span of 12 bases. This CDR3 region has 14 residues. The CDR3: CASSQGGTVNGYTF. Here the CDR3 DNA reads TGTGCCAGCAGCCAAGGTGGAACGGTGAATGGCTACACCTTC.

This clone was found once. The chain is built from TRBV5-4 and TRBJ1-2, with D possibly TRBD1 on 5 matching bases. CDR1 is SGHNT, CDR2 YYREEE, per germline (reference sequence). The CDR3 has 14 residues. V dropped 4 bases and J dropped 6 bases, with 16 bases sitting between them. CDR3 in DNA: TGTGCCAGCAGCGATTCGGGACCCCTAGATGGCTACACCTTC. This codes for CASSDSGPLDGYTF.

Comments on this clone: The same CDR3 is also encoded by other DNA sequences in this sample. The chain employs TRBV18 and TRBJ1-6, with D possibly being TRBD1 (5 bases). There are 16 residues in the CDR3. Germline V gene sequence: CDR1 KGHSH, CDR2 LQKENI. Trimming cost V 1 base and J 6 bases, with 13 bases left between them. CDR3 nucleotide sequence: TGTGCCAGCTCACCACAAAGGGACCGGGCTAATTCACCCCTCCACTTT. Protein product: CASSPQRDRANSPLHF.

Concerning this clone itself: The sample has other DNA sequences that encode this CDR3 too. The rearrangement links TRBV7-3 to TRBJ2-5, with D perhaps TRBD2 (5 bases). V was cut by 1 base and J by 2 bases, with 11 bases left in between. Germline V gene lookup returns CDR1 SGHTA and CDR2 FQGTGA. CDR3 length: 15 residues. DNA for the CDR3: TGTGCCAGCAGCTTAAGGGCGGGCCGGCAAGAGACCCAGTACTTC. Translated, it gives CASSLRAGRQETQYF.

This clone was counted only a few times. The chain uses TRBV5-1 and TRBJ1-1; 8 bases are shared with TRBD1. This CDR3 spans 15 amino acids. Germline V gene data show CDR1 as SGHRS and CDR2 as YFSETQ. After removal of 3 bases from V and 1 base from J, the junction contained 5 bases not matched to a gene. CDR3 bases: TGCGCCAGCAGCTACGACAGGGGTGGGAACACTGAAGCTTTCTTT. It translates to CASSYDRGGNTEAFF.

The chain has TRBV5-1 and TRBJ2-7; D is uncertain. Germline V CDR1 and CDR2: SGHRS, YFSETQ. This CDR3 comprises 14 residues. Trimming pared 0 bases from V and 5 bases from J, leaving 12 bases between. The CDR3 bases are TGCGCCAGCAGCTTGGGGCAGGTTGGCCACGAGCAGTACTTC. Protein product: CASSLGQVGHEQYF.

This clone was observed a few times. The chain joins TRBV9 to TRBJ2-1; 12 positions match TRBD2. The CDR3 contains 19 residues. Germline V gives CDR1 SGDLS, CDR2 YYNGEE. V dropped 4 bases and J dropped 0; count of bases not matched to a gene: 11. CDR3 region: CASSPKTSGGPSSYNEQFF. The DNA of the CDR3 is TGTGCCAGCAGCCCAAAGACTAGCGGGGGCCCTAGCTCCTACAATGAGCAGTTCTTC.

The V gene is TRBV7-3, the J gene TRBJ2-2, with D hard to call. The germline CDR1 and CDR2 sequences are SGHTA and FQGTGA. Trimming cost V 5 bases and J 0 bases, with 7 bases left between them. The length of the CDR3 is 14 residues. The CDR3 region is CASSPTANTGELFF. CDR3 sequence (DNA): TGTGCCAGCAGCCCGACCGCGAACACCGGGGAGCTGTTTTTT.

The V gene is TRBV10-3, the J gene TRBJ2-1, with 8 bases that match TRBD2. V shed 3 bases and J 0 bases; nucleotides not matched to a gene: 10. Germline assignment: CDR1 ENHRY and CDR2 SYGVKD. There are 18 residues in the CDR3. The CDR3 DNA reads TGTGCCATCAGTGATGGGCGGGGGGCCCGGAGCTCCTACAATGAGCAGTTCTTC. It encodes CAISDGRGARSSYNEQFF.

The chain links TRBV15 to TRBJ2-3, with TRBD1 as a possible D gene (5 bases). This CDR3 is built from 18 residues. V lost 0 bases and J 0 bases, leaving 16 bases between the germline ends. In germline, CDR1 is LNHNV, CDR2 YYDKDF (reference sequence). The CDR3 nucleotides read TGTGCCACCAGCAGAGATAGCAAGGGCAAGGGGAGCACAGATACGCAGTATTTT. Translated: CATSRDSKGKGSTDTQYF.

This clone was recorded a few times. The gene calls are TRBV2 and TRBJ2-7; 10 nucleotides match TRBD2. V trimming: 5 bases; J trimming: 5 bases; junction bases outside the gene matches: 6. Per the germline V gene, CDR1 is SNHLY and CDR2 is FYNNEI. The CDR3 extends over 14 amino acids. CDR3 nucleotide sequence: TGTGCCAGCAGTAACAGCGGGGGGGCCCACGAGCAGTACTTC. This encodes CASSNSGGAHEQYF.

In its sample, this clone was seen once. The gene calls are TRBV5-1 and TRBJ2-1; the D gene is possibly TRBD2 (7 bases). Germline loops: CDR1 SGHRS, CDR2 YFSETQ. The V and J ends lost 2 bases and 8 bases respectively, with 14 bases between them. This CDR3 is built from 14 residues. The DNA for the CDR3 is TGCGCCAGCAGCTTTGGGGGGGGCGAGGATGAGCAGTTCTTC. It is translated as CASSFGGGEDEQFF.

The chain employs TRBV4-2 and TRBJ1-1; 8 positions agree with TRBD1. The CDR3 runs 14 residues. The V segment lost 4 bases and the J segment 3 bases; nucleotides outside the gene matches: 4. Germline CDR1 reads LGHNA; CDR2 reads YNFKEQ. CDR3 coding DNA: TGTGCCAGCAGCCGAGGACAGGGTGACACTGAAGCTTTCTTT. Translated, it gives CASSRGQGDTEAFF.

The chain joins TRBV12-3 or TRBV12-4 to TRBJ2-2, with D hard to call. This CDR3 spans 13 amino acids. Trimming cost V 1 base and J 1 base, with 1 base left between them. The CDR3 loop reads CASSLGNTGELFF. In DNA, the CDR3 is TGTGCCAGCAGTTTAGGGAACACCGGGGAGCTGTTTTTT.

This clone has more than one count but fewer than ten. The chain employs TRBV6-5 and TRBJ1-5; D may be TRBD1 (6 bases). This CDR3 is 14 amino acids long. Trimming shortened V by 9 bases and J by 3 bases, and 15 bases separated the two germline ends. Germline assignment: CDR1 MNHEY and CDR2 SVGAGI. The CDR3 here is CASVSGEVNQPQHF. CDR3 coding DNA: TGTGCCAGTGTATCAGGGGAAGTCAATCAGCCCCAGCATTTT.

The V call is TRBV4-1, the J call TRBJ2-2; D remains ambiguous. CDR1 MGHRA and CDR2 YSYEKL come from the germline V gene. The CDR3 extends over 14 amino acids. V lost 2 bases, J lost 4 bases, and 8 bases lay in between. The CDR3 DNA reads TGCGCCAGCAGCCAATATGATCCCACCGGGGAGCTGTTTTTT. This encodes CASSQYDPTGELFF.

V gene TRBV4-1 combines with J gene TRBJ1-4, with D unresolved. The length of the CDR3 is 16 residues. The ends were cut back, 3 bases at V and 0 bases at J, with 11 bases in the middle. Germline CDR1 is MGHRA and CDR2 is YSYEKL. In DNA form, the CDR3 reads TGCGCCAGCAGCCACTCCTACATTGCAACTAATGAAAAACTGTTTTTT. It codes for CASSHSYIATNEKLFF.

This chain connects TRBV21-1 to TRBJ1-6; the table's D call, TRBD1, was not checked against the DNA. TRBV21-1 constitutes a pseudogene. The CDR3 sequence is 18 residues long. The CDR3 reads CASSNRQGKSSYNSPLHF. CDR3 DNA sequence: TGTGCCAGCAGCAACAGGCAGGGTAAGAGCTCCTATAATTCACCCCTCCACTTT.

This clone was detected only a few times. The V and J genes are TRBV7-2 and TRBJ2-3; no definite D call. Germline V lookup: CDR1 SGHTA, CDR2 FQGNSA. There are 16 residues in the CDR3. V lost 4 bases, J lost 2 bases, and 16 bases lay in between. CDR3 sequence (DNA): TGTGCCAGCAGCTCGCCGGGTATAGGGATCACAGATACGCAGTATTTT. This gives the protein CASSSPGIGITDTQYF.

CDR3 loop: CASSLGAPLHF. The CDR3 DNA reads as TGTGCCAGCAGCCTCGGAGCACCCCTCCACTTT. This chain uses TRBV6-5 with TRBJ1-6, with D hard to call. Germline V gives CDR1 MNHEY, CDR2 SVGAGI. Trimming stripped 6 bases from V and 11 bases from J, with 8 bases between. This CDR3 has 11 amino acids.

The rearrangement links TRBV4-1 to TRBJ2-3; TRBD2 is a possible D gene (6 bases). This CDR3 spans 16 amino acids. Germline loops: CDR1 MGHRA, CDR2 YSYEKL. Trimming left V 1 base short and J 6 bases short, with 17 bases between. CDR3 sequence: CASSQVYGGKRDTQYF. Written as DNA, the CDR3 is TGCGCCAGCAGCCAAGTATACGGAGGGAAGAGGGATACGCAGTATTTT.

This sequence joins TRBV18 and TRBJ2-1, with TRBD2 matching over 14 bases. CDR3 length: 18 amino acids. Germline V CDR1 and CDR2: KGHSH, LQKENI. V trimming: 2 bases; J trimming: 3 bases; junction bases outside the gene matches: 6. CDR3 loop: CASSPTQTSGGVYNEQFF. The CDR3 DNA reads TGTGCCAGCTCACCAACTCAGACTAGCGGGGGGGTCTACAATGAGCAGTTCTTC.

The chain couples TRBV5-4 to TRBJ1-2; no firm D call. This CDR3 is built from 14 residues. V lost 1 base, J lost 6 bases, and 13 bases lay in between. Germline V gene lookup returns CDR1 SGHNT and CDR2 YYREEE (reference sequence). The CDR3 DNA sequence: TGTGCCAGCAGCTTGTATTCTTCAAGAAATGGCTACACCTTC. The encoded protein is CASSLYSSRNGYTF.

The CDR3 here is CASSRTDREAFF. In DNA, the CDR3 is TGTGCCAGCAGCAGGACAGATAGAGAAGCTTTCTTT. The chain combines TRBV9 with TRBJ1-1; the D gene is possibly TRBD1 (6 bases). In germline, CDR1 is SGDLS, CDR2 YYNGEE. Trimming took 4 bases from V and 8 from J, leaving 12 bases between them. The CDR3 covers 12 residues.

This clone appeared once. CDR3 bases: TGTGCCAGTACCCAGGGAGGGCCTGCTAACTATGGCTACACCTTC. Amino acid sequence: CASTQGGPANYGYTF. This sequence joins TRBV19 and TRBJ1-2; TRBD1 might be the D (5 bases). The CDR3 totals 15 residues. The V gene's germline CDR1 is LNHDA and CDR2 SQIVND (reference sequence). With 7 bases removed from V and 0 bases from J, the gap between germline ends came to 15 bases.

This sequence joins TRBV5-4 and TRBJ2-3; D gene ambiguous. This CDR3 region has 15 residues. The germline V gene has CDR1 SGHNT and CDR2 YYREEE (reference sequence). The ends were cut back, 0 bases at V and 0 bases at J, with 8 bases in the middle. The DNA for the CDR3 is TGTGCCAGCAGCTTGGCAGCAACTAGCACAGATACGCAGTATTTT. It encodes CASSLAATSTDTQYF.

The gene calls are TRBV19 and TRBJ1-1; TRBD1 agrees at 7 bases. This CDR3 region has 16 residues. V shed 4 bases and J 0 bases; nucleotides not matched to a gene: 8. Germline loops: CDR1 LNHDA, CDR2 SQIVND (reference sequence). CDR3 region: CASSKTGVGMNTEAFF. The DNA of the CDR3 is TGTGCCAGTAGTAAAACAGGGGTTGGGATGAACACTGAAGCTTTCTTT. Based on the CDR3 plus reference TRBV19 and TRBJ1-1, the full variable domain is DGGITQSPKYLFRKEGQNVTLSCEQNLNHDAMYWYRQDPGQGLRLIYYSQIVNDFQKGDIAEGYSVSREKKESFPLTVTSAQKNPTAFYLCASSKTGVGMNTEAFFGQGTRLTVV.

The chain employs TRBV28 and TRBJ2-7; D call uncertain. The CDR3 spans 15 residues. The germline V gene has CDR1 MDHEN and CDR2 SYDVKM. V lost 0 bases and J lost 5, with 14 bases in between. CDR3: CASSLWGSATHEQYF. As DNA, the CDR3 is TGTGCCAGCAGTTTATGGGGCAGTGCGACCCACGAGCAGTACTTC.